This T cell receptor (beta chain) was sequenced for a study of T cell responses to AZD1222 COVID-19 vaccine. Study overall: Second-dose timings of about 4 or about 12 weeks were pooled. Findings and limits, study-wide: Only 6 or 7 individuals given AZD1222 were seropositive at baseline. None of the repertoires were sampled until the peak T cell response had passed.

Sequenced by immunoSEQ multiplex PCR; TCRdb stores in-frame clones only, minus some. The repertoire holds about 99,000 clones, less than 95% seen once, with 4.5% to 5.5% in the top ten. On this clone itself: Its specificity is unknown.

This CDR3 contains 17 residues. The rearrangement links TRBV21-1 to TRBJ2-4; TRBD1, the table's D call, lacks a check against the DNA. TRBV21-1 is a listed pseudogene. This TCR came from an adult in good health. Sample: peripheral blood, taken on day 0 of AZD1222 vaccination. The CDR3: CASNNTDRVLAKNIQYF. CDR3 sequence (DNA): TGTGCCAGCAACAATACGGACAGGGTCCTAGCCAAAAACATTCAGTACTTC.